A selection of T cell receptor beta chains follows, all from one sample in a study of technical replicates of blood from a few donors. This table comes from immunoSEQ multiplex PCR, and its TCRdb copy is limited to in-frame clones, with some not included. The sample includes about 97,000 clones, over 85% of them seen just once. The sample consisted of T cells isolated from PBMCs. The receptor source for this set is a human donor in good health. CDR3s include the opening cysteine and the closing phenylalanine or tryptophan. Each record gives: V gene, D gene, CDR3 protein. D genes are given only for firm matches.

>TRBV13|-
CASSSPQSAYINEQFF
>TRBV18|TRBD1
CASSLPPGQRSENYGYTF
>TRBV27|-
CASSSPGNTNYGYTF
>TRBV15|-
CATSQGGDSEKLFF
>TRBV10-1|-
CASSDCSTREKLFF
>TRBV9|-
CASSPREYEQFF
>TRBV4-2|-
CASSQEVGGPGNTIYF
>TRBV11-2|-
CASSFGIGGETQYF
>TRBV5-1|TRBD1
CASSVDSGTGVGNTIYF
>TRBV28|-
CASQGPYNEQFF
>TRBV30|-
CAWRERANTEAFF